The 5 T cell receptor beta chains below all came from one sample that was sequenced in a study of OX40 agonist ivuxolimab in advanced cancers. Method: immunoSEQ multiplex PCR; TCRdb's copy keeps in-frame clones and lacks some. Altogether some 66,000 clones are present, around 86% being singletons, with the ten largest covering 2.5%. The input for sequencing was CD4+ or CD8+ T cells sorted from blood, taken in a trial of the OX40 agonist ivuxolimab. These receptor sequences come from an adult with an advanced solid tumor such as melanoma, head and neck, liver or kidney cancer.

The table lists this clone with a count of one. The CDR3 coding sequence is TGTGCCAGCAGTTGGTCGACAGGGGCGTGGGAGACCCAGTACTTC. It encodes CASSWSTGAWETQYF. The chain has TRBV28 and TRBJ2-5; the match to TRBD1 covers 8 bases. The CDR3 runs to 15 residues. J was trimmed by 5 bases and V by 4 bases; bases with no gene match: 9. Germline V gives CDR1 MDHEN, CDR2 SYDVKM. The full variable domain, with the rest looked up from reference TRBV28 and TRBJ2-5, is DVKVTQSSRYLVKRTGEKVFLECVQDMDHENMFWYRQDPGLGLRLIYFSYDVKMKEKGDIPEGYSVSREKKERFSLILESASTNQTSMYLCASSWSTGAWETQYFGPGTRLLVL.

This clone has only one observation. The chain uses TRBV5-1 and TRBJ2-5; 7 bases agree with TRBD1. V shed 5 bases, J shed 0 bases, and the junction held 7 bases outside the gene matches. The CDR3 has 15 residues. CDR1 and CDR2 from the germline V gene are SGHRS and YFSETQ. In DNA form, the CDR3 reads TGCGCCAGCAGGATACCCACAGGGGACCAAGAGACCCAGTACTTC. Protein sequence: CASRIPTGDQETQYF.

This clone showed up just once. V and J are TRBV5-1 and TRBJ2-3; maybe TRBD2 (7 bases). CDR3 length equals 15 residues. Trimming took 4 bases from V and 2 from J, leaving 14 bases between them. CDR1 and CDR2 from the germline V gene are SGHRS and YFSETQ. This CDR3 is CASSPLRGATDTQYF. DNA for the CDR3: TGCGCCAGCAGCCCCCTTCGGGGGGCCACAGATACGCAGTATTTT.

The V call is TRBV6-4, the J call TRBJ2-1, with 10 bases identical to TRBD2. Germline lookup yields CDR1 MRHNA and CDR2 SNTAGT. The CDR3 runs 13 residues. Germline trimming cut 5 bases from V and 9 bases from J; bases unmatched to any gene: 4. DNA for the CDR3: TGTGCCAGCAGTCAGCGGGGGGGACGTGAGCAGTTCTTC. Translating it yields CASSQRGGREQFF.

V gene TRBV12-5 combines with J gene TRBJ2-1, with D perhaps TRBD1 (7 bases). The CDR3 contains 16 residues. V lost 5 bases to trimming and J lost 3 bases, with 17 bases between them. CDR1 LGHNT and CDR2 FRNRAP come from the germline V gene. The CDR3 region is CASGARGTAFYNEQFF. The CDR3 DNA sequence: TGTGCTAGTGGTGCCCGCGGGACAGCATTCTACAATGAGCAGTTCTTC.